The 24 T cell receptor beta chains presented below share a single source sample, sequenced in a study of T cell responses to AZD1222 COVID-19 vaccine. The data were produced by immunoSEQ multiplex PCR, yet TCRdb's version contains in-frame clones alone and is incomplete. Here the sample spans 80,000 or so clones, 65% to 80% being singletons. The sequencing used peripheral blood, collected 28 days after the second dose of the MenACWY control vaccine. These receptors all stem from an adult who received the MenACWY meningococcal vaccine as a control.

This clone has a handful of counts. The genes are TRBV6-6 and TRBJ1-5; D ambiguous. The CDR3 is made up of 17 amino acids. Per germline, CDR1 MNHNY and CDR2 SVGAGI (reference sequence). Trimming took 5 bases from V and 2 from J, leaving 19 bases between them. The CDR3 loop reads CASSPLGGRVGNQPQHF. The CDR3 DNA sequence: TGTGCCAGCAGTCCACTTGGAGGGAGGGTAGGCAATCAGCCCCAGCATTTT.

V and J are TRBV2 and TRBJ1-2; the D is unclear. Germline CDR1 and CDR2: SNHLY and FYNNEI. This CDR3 has 14 residues. Trimming shortened V by 5 bases and J by 2 bases, and 12 bases separated the two germline ends. The CDR3 spells CASSFTGSNYGYTF. The CDR3 DNA follows: TGTGCCAGCAGTTTCACCGGGTCCAACTATGGCTACACCTTC. The full variable domain, completed using reference TRBV2 and TRBJ1-2, is EPEVTQTPSHQVTQMGQEVILRCVPISNHLYFYWYRQILGQKVEFLVSFYNNEISEKSEIFDDQFSVERPDGSNFTLKIRSTKLEDSAMYFCASSFTGSNYGYTFGSGTRLTVV.

This clone was found once. The V gene is TRBV7-8, the J gene TRBJ1-4; maybe TRBD1 (6 bases). Deletions cut 1 base from V and 10 bases from J, with 19 bases between. CDR1 and CDR2 (germline): SGHVS, FQNEAQ. CDR3 length equals 16 residues. The CDR3 bases are TGTGCCAGCAGCTTAGAAGGTAGTGGCGGGGGCGGAAAACTGTTTTTT. Its protein product is CASSLEGSGGGGKLFF. The full variable domain, completed using reference TRBV7-8 and TRBJ1-4, is GAGVSQSPRYKVAKRGQDVALRCDPISGHVSLFWYQQALGQGPEFLTYFQNEAQLDKSGLPSDRFFAERPEGSVSTLKIQRTQQEDSAVYLCASSLEGSGGGGKLFFGSGTQLSVL.

The J gene is TRBJ2-2, the V gene TRBV18; D possibly matches TRBD1 or TRBD2 (6 bases each). From germline, CDR1 is KGHSH and CDR2 LQKENI. This CDR3 spans 16 amino acids. V was pared by 6 bases and J by 3 bases, with 17 bases between. The CDR3 reads CASSSPTGADTGELFF. For the CDR3, the DNA is TGTGCCAGCTCCTCTCCTACGGGGGCCGACACCGGGGAGCTGTTTTTT. Combining the CDR3 with reference TRBV18 and TRBJ2-2 gives the whole variable domain NAGVMQNPRHLVRRRGQEARLRCSPMKGHSHVYWYRQLPEEGLKFMVYLQKENIIDESGMPKERFSAEFPKEGPSILRIQQVVRGDSAAYFCASSSPTGADTGELFFGEGSRLTVL.

The gene calls are TRBV28 and TRBJ1-2; D ambiguous. The CDR3 runs 13 residues. Trimming removed 7 bases from V and 0 bases from J, with 9 bases in between. The germline CDR1 and CDR2 sequences are MDHEN and SYDVKM. CDR3 in DNA: TGTGCCAGCAAAACGAGGACTAACTATGGCTACACCTTC. Protein: CASKTRTNYGYTF.

The rearrangement links TRBV28 to TRBJ1-5; weak D call: TRBD1 (5 bases). V was cut by 1 base and J by 6 bases, with 10 bases left in between. This CDR3 spans 14 amino acids. The V gene's germline CDR1 is MDHEN and CDR2 SYDVKM. The CDR3 is CASSLFRVIQPQHF. The DNA of the CDR3 is TGTGCCAGCAGTTTATTCAGGGTTATTCAGCCCCAGCATTTT.

V gene TRBV29-1 combines with J gene TRBJ1-5; perhaps TRBD1 as D (5 bases). The germline V gene has CDR1 SQVTM and CDR2 ANQGSEA. V shed 3 bases and J shed 0 bases, with 15 bases lying between them. This CDR3 has 16 amino acids. CDR3 protein: CSVESTGPDSNQPQHF. CDR3 sequence (DNA): TGCAGCGTTGAGTCCACGGGGCCAGATAGCAATCAGCCCCAGCATTTT.

The chain couples TRBV27 to TRBJ1-2; no clear D. This CDR3 contains 13 residues. V shed 6 bases and J shed 1 base, with 9 bases lying between them. Germline assignment: CDR1 MNHEY and CDR2 SMNVEV (reference sequence). CDR3 DNA sequence: TGTGCCAGCAGACGAGGCGTTAACTATGGCTACACCTTC. Its translation is CASRRGVNYGYTF.

The gene calls are TRBV7-2 and TRBJ1-5; D is possibly TRBD1 (5 bases). Looked up from germline, CDR1 is SGHTA and CDR2 is FQGNSA. This CDR3 is 16 amino acids long. Trimming removed 4 bases at V and 2 bases at J, with 15 bases between. The CDR3: CASSSQTGEGNQPQHF. The CDR3 DNA sequence: TGTGCCAGCAGCTCCCAGACGGGGGAGGGCAATCAGCCCCAGCATTTT.

This chain links TRBV4-1 with TRBJ2-3; D may be TRBD2 (5 bases). V lost 4 bases, J lost 4 bases, and 21 bases lay in between. The CDR3 extends over 17 amino acids. The germline V gene has CDR1 MGHRA and CDR2 YSYEKL. This CDR3 reads CASSPLVLTTTADTQYF. The CDR3 DNA reads as TGCGCCAGCAGCCCTTTAGTTCTGACTACCACGGCAGATACGCAGTATTTT.

This clone has just one count. The chain links TRBV4-1 to TRBJ2-5; D unclear. CDR1 MGHRA and CDR2 YSYEKL come from the germline V gene. This CDR3 spans 12 amino acids. Trimming took off 0 bases at V and 7 bases at J, with 6 bases between the two ends. This CDR3 reads CASSQDYRTQYF. In DNA form, the CDR3 reads TGCGCCAGCAGCCAAGATTATAGGACCCAGTACTTC.

The rearrangement uses TRBV6-5 and TRBJ1-3; unclear D gene. Looked up from germline, CDR1 is MNHEY and CDR2 is SVGAGI. The V and J ends lost 6 bases and 0 bases respectively, with 6 bases between them. CDR3 size: 13 residues. The DNA of the CDR3 is TGTGCCAGCAGCTTCGGCTCTGGAAACACCATATATTTT. This sequence encodes CASSFGSGNTIYF.

The chain recombines TRBV5-1 with TRBJ2-1; 10 positions match TRBD2. The germline CDR1 and CDR2 sequences are SGHRS and YFSETQ. J lost 6 bases, V lost 4 bases, and 7 bases had no gene match. This CDR3 contains 15 residues. CDR3 residues: CASSALAGTSNEQFF. The CDR3 DNA reads TGCGCCAGCAGCGCACTAGCGGGGACCTCCAATGAGCAGTTCTTC.

The rearrangement links TRBV29-1 to TRBJ2-1; 9 bases are a match to TRBD1. The CDR3 totals 14 residues. The V gene end was trimmed by 1 base and the J gene end by 15 bases; junction bases not matched to a gene: 13. Germline assignment: CDR1 SQVTM and CDR2 ANQGSEA. The CDR3 protein is CSVEGPTGTGTRFF. The DNA of the CDR3 is TGCAGCGTTGAAGGTCCCACCGGGACAGGGACGCGGTTCTTC.

V and J are TRBV12-3 or TRBV12-4 and TRBJ1-5; D may be TRBD1 (6 bases). The CDR3 runs 13 residues. With 4 bases removed from V and 6 bases from J, the gap between germline ends came to 10 bases. CDR3 loop: CASSYREGQPQHF. The DNA for the CDR3 is TGTGCCAGCAGTTACAGGGAGGGTCAGCCCCAGCATTTT.

The J gene is TRBJ2-5, the V gene TRBV2, with 7 bases matching TRBD2. This CDR3 spans 15 amino acids. Germline CDR1 is SNHLY and CDR2 is FYNNEI. V shed 4 bases and J 5 bases; nucleotides not matched to a gene: 10. Written as DNA, the CDR3 is TGTGCCAGCAGTGGCGGGGGAGGAGGCGAGGAGACCCAGTACTTC. Encoded protein: CASSGGGGGEETQYF.

In its sample, this clone was seen once. This rearrangement joins TRBV27 to TRBJ2-7; D uncertain. CDR3 length equals 13 residues. Germline CDR1 MNHEY, CDR2 SMNVEV (reference sequence). V was shortened by 5 bases and J by 2 bases, with 10 bases between the two germline ends. Here the CDR3 DNA reads TGTGCCAGCAGTCTTTCAAGAACCTACGAGCAGTACTTC. It is translated as CASSLSRTYEQYF.

This chain joins TRBV18 and TRBJ2-1; 9 bases are a match to TRBD1. The CDR3 runs 15 residues. Unmatched junction bases numbered 8, after V lost 6 bases and J lost 5 bases. Germline CDR1 is KGHSH and CDR2 is LQKENI. CDR3 in amino acids: CASSRRDREHNEQFF. The CDR3 DNA follows: TGTGCCAGCTCCCGACGGGACAGGGAGCACAATGAGCAGTTCTTC.

This clone appeared a few times. The chain is built from TRBV6-1 and TRBJ1-5; the D gene is possibly TRBD1 (6 bases). Germline-derived CDR1 and CDR2 are MNHNS and SASEGT. The CDR3 loop spans 14 amino acids. Trimming shortened V by 2 bases and J by 5 bases, and 10 bases separated the two germline ends. The CDR3 protein is CASSELGGDQPQHF. Here the CDR3 DNA reads TGTGCCAGCAGTGAACTCGGGGGCGATCAGCCCCAGCATTTT.

The chain combines TRBV7-9 with TRBJ1-2; TRBD1 matches 9 bases. Germline V gene sequence: CDR1 SEHNR, CDR2 FQNEAQ (reference sequence). The CDR3 is made up of 14 amino acids. V lost 0 bases and J lost 6; bases outside the gene matches: 2. CDR3 sequence: CASSLADRGHGYTF. For the CDR3, the DNA is TGTGCCAGCAGCTTAGCGGACAGGGGTCATGGCTACACCTTC.

This chain connects TRBV27 to TRBJ1-6, with D tentatively TRBD1 (6 bases). V gave up 2 bases and J gave up 4 bases, with 18 bases separating them. This CDR3 is built from 18 residues. The germline V gene encodes CDR1 MNHEY and CDR2 SMNVEV (reference sequence). CDR3 nucleotide sequence: TGTGCCAGCAGTTTAGGGGGGCAGGCCTACGGGTATAATTCACCCCTCCACTTT. It specifies CASSLGGQAYGYNSPLHF.

The chain uses TRBV5-4 and TRBJ2-1; D gene ambiguous. The germline V gene has CDR1 SGHNT and CDR2 YYREEE (reference sequence). With 3 bases removed from V and 2 bases from J, the gap between germline ends came to 12 bases. The CDR3 loop spans 15 amino acids. The CDR3 coding sequence is TGTGCCAGCAGCTCCCGGACGGGTACCTACAATGAGCAGTTCTTC. Encoded protein: CASSSRTGTYNEQFF.

The chain joins TRBV7-8 to TRBJ2-5; 13 bases are a match to TRBD2. Germline V CDR1 and CDR2: SGHVS, FQNEAQ. The ends lost 5 bases at V and 5 bases at J; junction bases unmatched: 5. CDR3 length: 15 amino acids. CDR3 bases: TGTGCCAGCAGCGATCAGGGACTAGCGGGGGAGACCCAGTACTTC. Translating it yields CASSDQGLAGETQYF.

The rearrangement joins TRBV30 to TRBJ1-2; D might be TRBD1 (5 bases). Germline V gives CDR1 GTSNPN, CDR2 SVGIG (reference sequence). The CDR3 covers 14 residues. Trimming took off 3 bases at V and 0 bases at J, with 11 bases between the two ends. Written as DNA, the CDR3 is TGTGCCTGGAGGGACCAGGGTACTAACTATGGCTACACCTTC. Translation gives CAWRDQGTNYGYTF.